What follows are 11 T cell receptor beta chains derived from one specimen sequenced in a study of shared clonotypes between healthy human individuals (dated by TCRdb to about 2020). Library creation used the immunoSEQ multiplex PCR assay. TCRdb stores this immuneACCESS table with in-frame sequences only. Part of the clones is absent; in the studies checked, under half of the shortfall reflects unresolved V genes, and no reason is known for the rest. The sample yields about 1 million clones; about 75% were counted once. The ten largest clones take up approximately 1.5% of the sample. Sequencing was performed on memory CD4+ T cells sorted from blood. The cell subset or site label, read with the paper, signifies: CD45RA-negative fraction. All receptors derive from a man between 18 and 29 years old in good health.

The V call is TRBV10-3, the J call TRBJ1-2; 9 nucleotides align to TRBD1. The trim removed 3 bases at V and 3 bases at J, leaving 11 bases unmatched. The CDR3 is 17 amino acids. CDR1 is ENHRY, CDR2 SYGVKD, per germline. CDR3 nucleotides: TGTGCCATCAGTGATCGGGACAGGGTTATTTCTGACTATGGCTACACCTTC. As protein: CAISDRDRVISDYGYTF.

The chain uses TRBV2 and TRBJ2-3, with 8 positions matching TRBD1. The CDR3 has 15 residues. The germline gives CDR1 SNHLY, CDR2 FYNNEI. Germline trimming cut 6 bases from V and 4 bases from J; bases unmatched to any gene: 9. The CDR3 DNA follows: TGTGCCAGCAGGGTCCGGGACAGGAGCGCAGATACGCAGTATTTT. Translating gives CASRVRDRSADTQYF.

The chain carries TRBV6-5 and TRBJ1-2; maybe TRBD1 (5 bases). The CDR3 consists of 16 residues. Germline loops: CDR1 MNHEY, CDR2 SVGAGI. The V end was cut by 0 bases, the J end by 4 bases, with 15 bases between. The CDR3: CASSYSPLTGAYGYTF. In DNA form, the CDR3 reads TGTGCCAGCAGTTACTCCCCCCTTACAGGAGCCTATGGCTACACCTTC.

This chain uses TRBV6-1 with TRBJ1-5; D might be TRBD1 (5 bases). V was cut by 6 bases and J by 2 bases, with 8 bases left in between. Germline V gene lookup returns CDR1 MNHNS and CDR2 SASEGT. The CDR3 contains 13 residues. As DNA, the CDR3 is TGTGCCAGCAGGGGGCTAGGCAATCAGCCCCAGCATTTT. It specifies CASRGLGNQPQHF.

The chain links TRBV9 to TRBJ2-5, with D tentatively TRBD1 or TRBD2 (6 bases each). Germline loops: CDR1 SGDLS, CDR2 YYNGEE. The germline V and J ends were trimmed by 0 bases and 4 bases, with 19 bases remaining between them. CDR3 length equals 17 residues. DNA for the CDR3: TGTGCCAGCAGCGTAGGACCCCTCGGGGGCACGGGAGAGACCCAGTACTTC. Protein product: CASSVGPLGGTGETQYF.

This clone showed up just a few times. The CDR3 nucleotides are TGTGCCAGCCGGAGGACAGGGTATAATTCACCCCTCCACTTT. Amino acid sequence: CASRRTGYNSPLHF. The V gene is TRBV2, the J gene TRBJ1-6; TRBD1 agrees at 8 bases. Germline CDR1 reads SNHLY; CDR2 reads FYNNEI. This CDR3 has 14 residues. The ends lost 8 bases at V and 4 bases at J; junction bases unmatched: 4.

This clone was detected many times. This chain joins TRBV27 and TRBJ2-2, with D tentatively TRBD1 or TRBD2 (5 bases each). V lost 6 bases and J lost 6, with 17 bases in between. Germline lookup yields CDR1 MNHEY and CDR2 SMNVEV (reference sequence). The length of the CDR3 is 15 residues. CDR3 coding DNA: TGTGCCAGCAGGAGGGGATCTAGTATGGCCGGGGAGCTGTTTTTT. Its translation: CASRRGSSMAGELFF.

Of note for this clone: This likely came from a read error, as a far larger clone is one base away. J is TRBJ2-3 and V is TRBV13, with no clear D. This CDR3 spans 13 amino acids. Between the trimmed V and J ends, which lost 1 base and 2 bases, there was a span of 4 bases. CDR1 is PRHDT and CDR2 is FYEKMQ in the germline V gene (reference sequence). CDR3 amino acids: CASSLALTDTQYF. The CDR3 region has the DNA TGTGCCAGCAGCTTAGCCCTCACAGATACGCAGTATTTT.

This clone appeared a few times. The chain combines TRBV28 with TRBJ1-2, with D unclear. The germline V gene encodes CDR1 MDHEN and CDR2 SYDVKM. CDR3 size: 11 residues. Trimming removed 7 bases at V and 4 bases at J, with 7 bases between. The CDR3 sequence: CASIRVYGYTF. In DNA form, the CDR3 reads TGTGCCAGCATAAGGGTCTATGGCTACACCTTC.

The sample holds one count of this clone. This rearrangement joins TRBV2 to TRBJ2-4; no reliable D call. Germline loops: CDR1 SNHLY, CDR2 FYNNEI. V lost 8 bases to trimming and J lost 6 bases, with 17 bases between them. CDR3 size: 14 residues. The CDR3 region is CASSMVGPINIQYF. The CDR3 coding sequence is TGTGCCAGCTCAATGGTGGGTCCCATAAACATTCAGTACTTC. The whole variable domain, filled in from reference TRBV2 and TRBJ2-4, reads EPEVTQTPSHQVTQMGQEVILRCVPISNHLYFYWYRQILGQKVEFLVSFYNNEISEKSEIFDDQFSVERPDGSNFTLKIRSTKLEDSAMYFCASSMVGPINIQYFGAGTRLSVL.

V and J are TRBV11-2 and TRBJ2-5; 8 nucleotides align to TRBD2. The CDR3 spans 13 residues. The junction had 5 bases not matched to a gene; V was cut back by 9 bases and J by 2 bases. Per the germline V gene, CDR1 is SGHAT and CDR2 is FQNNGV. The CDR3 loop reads CASRERGQETQYF. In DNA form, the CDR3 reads TGTGCCAGTCGGGAGCGGGGGCAAGAGACCCAGTACTTC.